One and the same sample provided the 28 T cell receptor beta chains below, sequenced in a study of sequential checkpoint blockade in melanoma. Documented treatment: randomized to nivolumab then ipilimumab (arm A) or the reverse (arm B). Method: immunoSEQ multiplex PCR; TCRdb's copy keeps in-frame clones and lacks some. The sample has 15,000 to 20,000 clones, 26% seen once; the top ten hold 7.2%. The sample consisted of tumor tissue (inferred from file names), taken from a patient given nivolumab and ipilimumab in sequence. All receptors derive from a human donor with melanoma.

This clone was counted once. The rearrangement uses TRBV18 and TRBJ2-2; TRBD2 matches at 9 bases. V dropped 2 bases and J dropped 5; count of bases not matched to a gene: 3. Germline CDR1 KGHSH, CDR2 LQKENI. The CDR3 has 15 residues. CDR3 sequence (DNA): TGTGCCAGCTCACCATATAGCGGGGGAACCGGGGAGCTGTTTTTT. Translated, it gives CASSPYSGGTGELFF.

A few counts support this clone. This chain links TRBV14 with TRBJ1-5, with TRBD1 as a possible D gene (5 bases). Germline CDR1 SGHDN, CDR2 FVKESK. The CDR3 runs 13 residues. V was trimmed by 2 bases and J by 4 bases, leaving 6 bases between them. This CDR3 reads CASSQRGNQPQHF. CDR3 DNA: TGTGCCAGCAGCCAACGGGGGAATCAGCCCCAGCATTTT.

This rearrangement joins TRBV11-3 to TRBJ2-7, with D possibly called TRBD1 or TRBD2 (5 bases each). The CDR3 has 15 residues. V was clipped by 3 bases and J by 2 bases, with 14 bases between them. Germline loops: CDR1 SGHNT, CDR2 YENEEA. The CDR3 DNA is TGTGCCAGCAGCTTGGGGGTAGGTCTAGCCTACGAGCAGTACTTC. This encodes CASSLGVGLAYEQYF.

This clone has a handful of counts. The genes are TRBV15 and TRBJ2-2; 10 bases are shared with TRBD2. CDR3 length equals 15 residues. Germline V gene data show CDR1 as LNHNV and CDR2 as YYDKDF (reference sequence). J was trimmed by 5 bases and V by 6 bases; bases with no gene match: 6. CDR3: CATSKTSGLTGELFF. The CDR3 nucleotides read TGTGCCACCAGTAAGACTAGCGGGTTGACCGGGGAGCTGTTTTTT.

This clone was seen a handful of times. The V gene is TRBV6-8, the J gene TRBJ1-1; no clear D. Germline assignment: CDR1 MNHGY and CDR2 SAAAGT. The length of the CDR3 is 13 residues. V shed 4 bases and J shed 0 bases, with 6 bases lying between them. CDR3 loop: CASSLKLNTEAFF. The DNA for the CDR3 is TGTGCCAGCAGTTTGAAGCTGAACACTGAAGCTTTCTTT.

The chain joins TRBV6-8 to TRBJ2-7; TRBD2 might be the D (7 bases). Between the trimmed V and J ends, which lost 7 bases and 2 bases, there was a span of 21 bases. Germline values: CDR1 MNHGY, CDR2 SAAAGT. The CDR3 runs to 16 residues. DNA for the CDR3: TGTGCCAGCACCCGAGGGGGGGGGACTCTGACCTACGAGCAGTACTTC. Its translation: CASTRGGGTLTYEQYF.

In its sample, this clone was seen a few times. This chain links TRBV11-3 with TRBJ1-3; TRBD1 is a possible D gene (6 bases). The length of the CDR3 is 17 residues. Germline CDR1 is SGHNT and CDR2 is YENEEA. Trimming stripped 5 bases from V and 1 base from J, with 18 bases between. DNA of the CDR3: TGTGCCAGCAGCGTAAAACCGACAGGAAAATCTGGAAACACCATATATTTT. It yields the protein CASSVKPTGKSGNTIYF.

Only a few counts were recorded for this clone. CDR3 nucleotide sequence: TGTGCCAGCAGTTACTCATCAGAGACCCAGTACTTC. Translated, it gives CASSYSSETQYF. The chain couples TRBV6-8 to TRBJ2-5; D is uncertain. There are 12 residues in the CDR3. Germline V gene data show CDR1 as MNHGY and CDR2 as SAAAGT. V was shortened by 0 bases and J by 4 bases, with 3 bases between the two germline ends.

Only a few counts were recorded for this clone. The chain recombines TRBV6-8 with TRBJ1-5, with D possibly being TRBD1 (5 bases). The CDR3 has 13 residues. The germline gives CDR1 MNHGY, CDR2 SAAAGT. The V gene lost 6 bases and the J gene lost 4 bases, with 10 bases spanning the gap. CDR3 nucleotide sequence: TGTGCCAGCAGCAGGGTACGAAATCAGCCCCAGCATTTT. This sequence encodes CASSRVRNQPQHF.

This clone was seen only a few times. The V gene is TRBV4-1, the J gene TRBJ2-3; 15 nucleotides match TRBD2. Trimming at V came to 4 bases and at J to 3 bases, leaving 5 bases not matched to a gene. Germline CDR1 is MGHRA and CDR2 is YSYEKL. The length of the CDR3 is 17 residues. The CDR3 coding sequence is TGCGCCAGCAGCCCCGGACTAGCGGGGGGGCGAACAGATACGCAGTATTTT. This translates into CASSPGLAGGRTDTQYF.

This clone occurred a few times. This chain uses TRBV11-3 with TRBJ1-1; D is unresolved. V was clipped by 3 bases and J by 2 bases, with 13 bases between them. From germline, CDR1 is SGHNT and CDR2 YENEEA. The CDR3 loop spans 15 amino acids. DNA of the CDR3: TGTGCCAGCAGCTTTATTTTAGGATCAAACACTGAAGCTTTCTTT. Its translation: CASSFILGSNTEAFF.

The J gene is TRBJ2-1, the V gene TRBV30; 14 bases are a match to TRBD2. J gave up 0 bases and V 2 bases, and 12 bases lay outside the gene matches. CDR1 is GTSNPN and CDR2 is SVGIG in the germline V gene (reference sequence). This CDR3 is 20 amino acids long. The CDR3 is CAWSTPRTSGRSSSYNEQFF. The CDR3 DNA follows: TGTGCCTGGAGTACCCCCAGGACTAGCGGGAGGTCGAGCTCCTACAATGAGCAGTTCTTC.

The chain has TRBV11-3 and TRBJ1-1; a weak D match, TRBD1 (6 bases). Germline values: CDR1 SGHNT, CDR2 YENEEA. Trimming left V 6 bases short and J 7 bases short, with 21 bases between. The CDR3 sequence is 15 residues long. The CDR3 nucleotides read TGTGCCAGCAGTTTCGAAAGGGGGACTACGCTTGAAGCTTTCTTT. Translated, it gives CASSFERGTTLEAFF.

This clone was detected only a few times. This chain joins TRBV6-8 and TRBJ1-5; tentatively, D is TRBD1 (5 bases). Trimming left V 4 bases short and J 0 bases short, with 10 bases between. This CDR3 is 15 amino acids long. Germline assignment: CDR1 MNHGY and CDR2 SAAAGT. The CDR3 nucleotides are TGTGCCAGCAGTTCCGACAGAAATAGCAATCAGCCCCAGCATTTT. It specifies CASSSDRNSNQPQHF.

A few counts support this clone. J is TRBJ2-5 and V is TRBV28; the match to TRBD2 covers 8 bases. Trimming at V came to 3 bases and at J to 3 bases, leaving 9 bases not matched to a gene. CDR1 is MDHEN and CDR2 is SYDVKM in the germline V gene. The CDR3 contains 16 residues. For the CDR3, the DNA is TGTGCCAGCAGTTTCGCCGGGACTAGGGGGAAAGAGACCCAGTACTTC. Translating it yields CASSFAGTRGKETQYF.

This clone was detected once. The V and J genes are TRBV29-1 and TRBJ2-7; D possibly corresponds to TRBD1 (6 bases). Per germline, CDR1 SQVTM and CDR2 ANQGSEA. This CDR3 comprises 14 residues. Between the trimmed V and J ends, which lost 0 bases and 3 bases, there was a span of 12 bases. Here the CDR3 DNA reads TGCAGCGTTGAAGACGCAGGGGTGAACTACGAGCAGTACTTC. Protein sequence: CSVEDAGVNYEQYF.

The chain links TRBV30 to TRBJ2-7; no clear D. There are 11 residues in the CDR3. Germline values: CDR1 GTSNPN, CDR2 SVGIG (reference sequence). V was trimmed by 0 bases and J by 5 bases, leaving 5 bases between them. CDR3 in amino acids: CAWSVKDEQYF. Here the CDR3 DNA reads TGTGCCTGGAGTGTAAAGGACGAGCAGTACTTC. The complete variable domain, with remaining parts taken from reference TRBV30 and TRBJ2-7, reads SQTIHQWPATLVQPVGSPLSLECTVEGTSNPNLYWYRQAAGRGLQLLFYSVGIGQISSEVPQNLSASRPQDRQFILSSKKLLLSDSGFYLCAWSVKDEQYFGPGTRLTVT.

In its sample, this clone was seen a few times. This sequence joins TRBV9 and TRBJ1-3; 8 positions agree with TRBD1. The length of the CDR3 is 17 residues. The germline V gene has CDR1 SGDLS and CDR2 YYNGEE. Trimming cost V 3 bases and J 1 base; bases outside gene matches: 9. CDR3: CASSGGQGAFSGNTIYF. The DNA for the CDR3 is TGTGCCAGCAGCGGCGGGCAGGGGGCATTTTCTGGAAACACCATATATTTT. Looking up the rest from reference TRBV9 and TRBJ1-3 gives the full variable domain: DSGVTQTPKHLITATGQRVTLRCSPRSGDLSVYWYQQSLDQGLQFLIQYYNGEERAKGNILERFSAQQFPDLHSELNLSSLELGDSALYFCASSGGQGAFSGNTIYFGEGSWLTVV.

The chain links TRBV5-1 to TRBJ1-2, with TRBD1 identical over 7 bases. After removal of 0 bases from V and 3 bases from J, the junction contained 8 bases not matched to a gene. Germline V gene sequence: CDR1 SGHRS, CDR2 YFSETQ. This CDR3 spans 16 amino acids. CDR3 sequence (DNA): TGCGCCAGCAGCTTGGCCGGGCAGGGGGGCGACTATGGCTACACCTTC. Its translation: CASSLAGQGGDYGYTF. The variable domain in full, completed from reference TRBV5-1 and TRBJ1-2, reads KAGVTQTPRYLIKTRGQQVTLSCSPISGHRSVSWYQQTPGQGLQFLFEYFSETQRNKGNFPGRFSGRQFSNSRSEMNVSTLELGDSALYLCASSLAGQGGDYGYTFGSGTRLTVV.

The chain combines TRBV14 with TRBJ1-2; D unclear. Germline V gives CDR1 SGHDN, CDR2 FVKESK. V lost 0 bases and J lost 4, with 6 bases in between. The CDR3 length is 13 residues. The CDR3 is CASSQEIGYGYTF. The CDR3 coding sequence is TGTGCCAGCAGCCAAGAAATAGGCTATGGCTACACCTTC.

This clone has a handful of counts. This chain links TRBV9 with TRBJ2-1; D is tentatively TRBD1 or TRBD2 (5 bases each). This CDR3 has 12 residues. Germline V gene data show CDR1 as SGDLS and CDR2 as YYNGEE. V gave up 10 bases and J gave up 9 bases, with 17 bases separating them. The DNA for the CDR3 is TGTGCCGACCTTGGGACGAATCTTGAGCAGTTCTTC. It encodes CADLGTNLEQFF.

The CDR3 here is CASSPTDTTGNTIYF. The CDR3 nucleotides read TGTGCCAGTAGCCCCACGGACACCACTGGAAACACCATATATTTT. This rearrangement joins TRBV19 to TRBJ1-3; D might be TRBD1 (5 bases). CDR1 is LNHDA, CDR2 SQIVND, per germline (reference sequence). The CDR3 runs 15 residues. Trimming left V 6 bases short and J 2 bases short, with 14 bases between.

The chain carries TRBV4-1 and TRBJ1-2; 8 positions match TRBD1. The V segment lost 3 bases and the J segment 6 bases; nucleotides outside the gene matches: 12. CDR1 is MGHRA, CDR2 YSYEKL, per germline. This CDR3 contains 16 residues. CDR3 bases: TGCGCCAGCAGCCAGCCTCCCGGGACAGGTGATGATGGCTACACCTTC. Its protein is CASSQPPGTGDDGYTF.

This clone occurred many times. The V call is TRBV11-3, the J call TRBJ1-1, with D possibly matching TRBD1 (6 bases). The CDR3 consists of 16 residues. Germline CDR1 reads SGHNT; CDR2 reads YENEEA. Trimming took 6 bases from V and 1 from J, leaving 18 bases between them. Here the CDR3 reads CASSNEPGQGNTEAFF. CDR3 sequence (DNA): TGTGCCAGCAGTAATGAACCGGGACAAGGGAACACTGAAGCTTTCTTT.

The chain links TRBV11-3 to TRBJ2-7, with D perhaps matching TRBD2 (6 bases). The V end was cut by 1 base, the J end by 7 bases, with 14 bases between. Germline CDR1 is SGHNT and CDR2 is YENEEA. This CDR3 contains 14 residues. The CDR3 region is CASSLGWDRGEQYF. DNA for the CDR3: TGTGCCAGCAGCTTAGGGTGGGATCGGGGGGAGCAGTACTTC.

V and J are TRBV11-3 and TRBJ2-1, with 12 positions matching TRBD2. V lost 5 bases to trimming and J lost 3 bases; unmatched junction nucleotides: 5. Germline values: CDR1 SGHNT, CDR2 YENEEA. The CDR3 has 16 residues. As DNA, the CDR3 is TGTGCCAGCAGCGACAGGACTAGCGGGGACTACAATGAGCAGTTCTTC. Its protein is CASSDRTSGDYNEQFF.

In the case of this clone: Other nucleotide sequences in the sample specify the same CDR3. V and J are TRBV25-1 and TRBJ2-6; D not resolved. With 3 bases removed from V and 1 base from J, the gap between germline ends came to 1 base. There are 13 residues in the CDR3. Per germline, CDR1 MGHDK and CDR2 SYGVNS. DNA for the CDR3: TGTGCCAGCAGTGAGTCTGGGGCCAACGTCCTGACTTTC. As protein: CASSESGANVLTF.

This clone was observed a handful of times. The J gene is TRBJ2-2, the V gene TRBV6-7, with D unresolved. TRBV6-7 is designated an ORF whose function remains uncertain. The germline V and J ends were trimmed by 10 bases and 6 bases, with 9 bases remaining between them. This CDR3 spans 11 amino acids. The CDR3 is CANGKAGELFF. CDR3 bases: TGTGCCAACGGAAAGGCCGGGGAGCTGTTTTTT.